The rows below give T cell receptor beta chains drawn from one sample of a study of cytomegalovirus exposure and HLA in healthy donors. Produced via immunoSEQ multiplex PCR; TCRdb's table is partial and in-frame only. This sample has about 150,000 clones, with 80% found just once. The specimen was PBMCs. The receptors were gathered from a man aged 25-40 years in good health and CMV-seropositive. Each CDR3 is given with its conserved first and last residue. D genes are given only for firm matches. The size entry is marked missing in some rows and otherwise reads once, few, many or a size class.

TRBJ1-1 | . | 16 | TRBV19 | . | TGTGCCAGTAGTATACTGCCGAGGTCCATGAACACTGAAGCTTTCTTT | CASSILPRSMNTEAFF
TRBJ1-1 | . | 16 | TRBV4-1 | . | TGCGCCAGCAGCCCTCGGCGCGGGGGCCTGTACACTGAAGCTTTCTTT | CASSPRRGGLYTEAFF
TRBJ1-2 | TRBD1 | 14 | TRBV6-5 | . | TGTGCCAGCAGTTACGGACAGGGGGCCTATGGCTACACCTTC | CASSYGQGAYGYTF
TRBJ2-1 | . | 14 | TRBV21-1 | few | TGTGCCAGCAGTCAGGTCCGCAAGGTCCATGAGCAGTTCTTC | CASSQVRKVHEQFF
TRBJ1-5 | . | 16 | TRBV28 | once | TGTGCCAGCTTATCACCCCGGGACACCTCCTATCAGCCCCAGCATTTT | CASLSPRDTSYQPQHF
TRBJ2-3 | TRBD2 | 15 | TRBV18 | . | TGTGCCAGCTCACCCGCGGGAGGGCCGGAAGATACGCAGTATTTT | CASSPAGGPEDTQYF
TRBJ1-2 | . | 16 | TRBV4-1 | . | TGCGCCAGCTCTAAACAACAGGGACTAGACGCTTATGGCTACACCTTC | CASSKQQGLDAYGYTF
TRBJ2-3 | TRBD2 | 20 | TRBV4-2 | . | TGTGCCAGCAGCCAAGTTCTCGCTCACCAAGCGGGAGGGCCCGGAGATACGCAGTATTTT | CASSQVLAHQAGGPGDTQYF
TRBJ1-1 | . | 13 | TRBV19 | . | TGTGCCAGTAGTATAGACAGGGACACTGAAGCTTTCTTT | CASSIDRDTEAFF
TRBJ2-1 | . | 16 | TRBV5-6 | few | TGTGCCAGCAGCCTTGGGGACTTTAGCTCCTACAATGAGCAGTTCTTC | CASSLGDFSSYNEQFF
TRBJ2-7 | . | 18 | TRBV11-3 | . | TGTGCCAGCAGCTTAGAGACCCCCAGGGCCCACCCTTTCTACGAGCAGTACTTC | CASSLETPRAHPFYEQYF
TRBJ2-1 | TRBD2 | 15 | TRBV7-3 | . | TGTGCCAGCAGCTTAGAACTAGCGGAGCACAATGAGCAGTTCTTC | CASSLELAEHNEQFF
TRBJ2-5 | . | 14 | TRBV10-3 | . | TGTGCCATCAGTGTAGACAGGCCTCAAGAGACCCAGTACTTC | CAISVDRPQETQYF
TRBJ2-7 | TRBD1 | 16 | TRBV28 | . | TGTGCCAGCAGTTTGGACCCAGGGGGCGCCGACACCGAGCAGTACTTC | CASSLDPGGADTEQYF
TRBJ1-1 | . | 15 | TRBV6-6 | . | TGTGCCAGCAGTACACCTACAGGGCAGACCACTGAAGCTTTCTTT | CASSTPTGQTTEAFF
TRBJ2-5 | . | 15 | TRBV25-1 | . | TGTGCCAGCAGTGAAGGCAGGGGTGTAGGGGAGACCCAGTACTTC | CASSEGRGVGETQYF
TRBJ1-2 | . | 15 | TRBV7-8 | . | TGTGCCAGCAGCTTAGCGCGGGGGAGGGACTATGGCTACACCTTC | CASSLARGRDYGYTF
TRBJ1-5 | TRBD1 | 16 | TRBV12-5 | . | TGTGCTAGTGGTTTGGCCCGGACAGGGAGCGACCAGCCCCAGCATTTT | CASGLARTGSDQPQHF
TRBJ2-5 | . | 16 | TRBV27 | . | TGTGCCAGCAGTCACCGGGGACAACTACTACTTGCGACCCAGTACTTC | CASSHRGQLLLATQYF
TRBJ2-1 | . | 15 | TRBV7-2 | . | TGTGCCAGCAGCTTAGGCTTCAGGGTAGGGGGTGAGCAGTTCTTC | CASSLGFRVGGEQFF
TRBJ1-6 | . | 14 | TRBV6-5 | . | TGTGCCAGCAGTTACTCTGGAGCGGGTTCACCCCTCCACTTT | CASSYSGAGSPLHF
TRBJ1-4 | . | 12 | TRBV7-2 | . | TGTGCCAGCAGCCCTGCTAATGAAAAACTGTTTTTT | CASSPANEKLFF
TRBJ2-3 | TRBD2 | 14 | TRBV2 | . | TGTGCCAGCAGTGAAGGCACTAGCGGGGGACTCCCGTATTTT | CASSEGTSGGLPYF
TRBJ1-2 | . | 15 | TRBV5-6 | . | TGTGCCAGCAGCCCTTGGGCAGGGCTAGTTTTAAGCTACACCTTC | CASSPWAGLVLSYTF
TRBJ1-1 | TRBD1 | 16 | TRBV19 | . | TGTGCCAGTAGTATAGGAGGGACAGGGAAGGGCACTGAAGCTTTCTTT | CASSIGGTGKGTEAFF
TRBJ1-1 | . | 12 | TRBV7-8 | once | TGTGCCAGCAGAGGGGTAAACACTGAAGCTTTCTTT | CASRGVNTEAFF
TRBJ1-2 | . | 15 | TRBV6-1 | once | TGTGCCAGCAGTGTAAGTCGCCTTCAACTAGGGGGCTACACCTTC | CASSVSRLQLGGYTF
TRBJ1-4 | TRBD1 | 13 | TRBV10-3 | . | TGTGCCACAACAGGGGAACCAAATGAAAAACTGTTTTTT | CATTGEPNEKLFF
TRBJ2-5 | TRBD1 | 15 | TRBV5-1 | . | TGCGCCAGCAGCCCGTTGACAGGGGTCCAAGAGACCCAGTACTTC | CASSPLTGVQETQYF
TRBJ2-7 | TRBD2 | 14 | TRBV2 | . | TGTGCCAGCAGTGAAGGGCGGGAGGGCTACGAGCAGTACTTC | CASSEGREGYEQYF
TRBJ1-3 | . | 14 | TRBV7-9 | . | TGTGCCAGCAGCCCACAGGGCTCTGGAAACACCATATATTTT | CASSPQGSGNTIYF
TRBJ1-1 | . | 13 | TRBV11-2 | few | TGTGCCAGCAGCGGTACGGTGAACACTGAAGCTTTCTTT | CASSGTVNTEAFF
TRBJ1-5 | TRBD1 | 16 | TRBV2 | few | TGTGCCAGCAGCCCGGGACAGGAGGTTGGGAATCAGCCCCAGCATTTT | CASSPGQEVGNQPQHF
TRBJ2-1 | . | 15 | TRBV7-3 | . | TGTGCCAGCAGCTTACTTACAAGCTCCTACAATGAGCAGTTCTTC | CASSLLTSSYNEQFF
TRBJ2-3 | TRBD2 | 16 | TRBV25-1 | . | TGTGCCAGCAGTGATGGACTAGCGGGAGGCACAGATACGCAGTATTTT | CASSDGLAGGTDTQYF
TRBJ2-1 | TRBD1 | 13 | TRBV7-9 | once | TGTGCCAGCTCAGGGACAGGCGCCCGAGGGCAGTTCTTC | CASSGTGARGQFF
TRBJ2-1 | . | 17 | TRBV12-1 | once | TGTGCCAGCAGCCCGGATAGCGGGAGGCCCATTTACAATGAGCAGTTCTTC | CASSPDSGRPIYNEQFF
TRBJ2-2 | . | 16 | TRBV5-4 | few | TGTGCCAGCAGCTTGATCGGGGATCGGGGCACCGGGGAGCTGTTTTTT | CASSLIGDRGTGELFF
TRBJ1-5 | . | 14 | TRBV29-1 | . | TGCAGCGTTGTGTGGGAGGGCGGCAATCAGCCCCAGCATTTT | CSVVWEGGNQPQHF
TRBJ2-2 | . | 16 | TRBV18 | once | TGTGCCAGCTCCCCCGGTAGAGAAAGGAACACCGGGGAGCTGTTTTTT | CASSPGRERNTGELFF
TRBJ1-1 | TRBD1 | 14 | TRBV7-9 | . | TGTGCCAGCAGCGGTAACAGGGGATACACTGAAGCTTTCTTT | CASSGNRGYTEAFF